These 14 T cell receptor beta chains originate from one sample sequenced in a study of T cells in Graves' hyperthyroidism and ophthalmopathy. The source material, RNA transcripts, was used to amplify TCR beta CDR3 regions. HTBI primers were the set used in a first-round RT-PCR of the TCR CDR3. TCRdb recomputed calls from the multiplex PCR reads with MiXCR, one row per CDR3 protein. The sample holds about 840,000 distinct CDR3 sequences, 38% seen once. Sequences were obtained from blood. These receptors were taken from a man between 18 and 29 years old with Graves' hyperthyroidism.

The J gene is TRBJ2-3, the V gene TRBV2; 10 bases map to TRBD2. The CDR3 loop spans 14 amino acids. Looked up from germline, CDR1 is SNHLY and CDR2 is FYNNEI. V dropped 8 bases and J dropped 5; count of bases not matched to a gene: 7. CDR3 DNA: TGTGCCAGCTTGCCTCTAGCGGGAGTAGATACGCAGTATTTT. Residues: CASLPLAGVDTQYF. The complete variable domain, with remaining parts taken from reference TRBV2 and TRBJ2-3, reads EPEVTQTPSHQVTQMGQEVILRCVPISNHLYFYWYRQILGQKVEFLVSFYNNEISEKSEIFDDQFSVERPDGSNFTLKIRSTKLEDSAMYFCASLPLAGVDTQYFGPGTRLTVL.

In this sample, this clonotype turned up many times. This chain uses TRBV7-9 with TRBJ2-7; TRBD1 might be the D (6 bases). CDR1 SEHNR and CDR2 FQNEAQ come from the germline V gene (reference sequence). V was shortened by 5 bases and J by 6 bases, with 11 bases between the two germline ends. The CDR3 is made up of 12 amino acids. DNA of the CDR3: TGTGCCAGCAGCCCCCGGGACATCGAGCAGTACTTC. Translation gives CASSPRDIEQYF. Complete variable domain (other parts from reference TRBV7-9 and TRBJ2-7): DTGVSQNPRHKITKRGQNVTFRCDPISEHNRLYWYRQTLGQGPEFLTYFQNEAQLEKSRLLSDRFSAERPKGSFSTLEIQRTEQGDSAMYLCASSPRDIEQYFGPGTRLTVT.

This clonotype was found many times. V and J are TRBV29-1 and TRBJ1-2, with a weak D call TRBD1 (6 bases). Germline V gene sequence: CDR1 SQVTM, CDR2 ANQGSEA. The CDR3 consists of 13 residues. Trimming pared 7 bases from V and 7 bases from J, leaving 19 bases between. The CDR3 DNA reads as TGCAGCGGGGGGGACAAGTCCGGGGCTGGCTACACCTTC. As protein: CSGGDKSGAGYTF.

This clonotype has only a few counts. The genes are TRBV7-2 and TRBJ2-7, with 8 bases that match TRBD1. CDR1 and CDR2 from the germline V gene are SGHTA and FQGNSA. The V gene end was trimmed by 5 bases and the J gene end by 1 base; junction bases not matched to a gene: 7. There are 15 residues in the CDR3. CDR3 DNA: TGTGCCAGCAGCCAGACAGGGGCGCGGTCCTACGAGCAGTACTTC. Encoded protein: CASSQTGARSYEQYF.

V gene TRBV29-1 combines with J gene TRBJ2-6; 10 nucleotides line up with TRBD1. CDR1 and CDR2 from the germline V gene are SQVTM and ANQGSEA. There are 16 residues in the CDR3. The V gene end was trimmed by 8 bases and the J gene end by 0 bases; junction bases not matched to a gene: 7. The CDR3 protein is CSLGTGAFSGANVLTF. The CDR3 DNA sequence: TGCAGCCTGGGGACAGGGGCCTTCTCTGGGGCCAACGTCCTGACTTTC.

The chain combines TRBV2 with TRBJ1-1; 8 bases line up with TRBD1. The length of the CDR3 is 14 residues. Germline CDR1 SNHLY, CDR2 FYNNEI. V dropped 6 bases and J dropped 4; count of bases not matched to a gene: 7. The CDR3 nucleotides read TGTGCCAGCAGAGAAATAACAGGGGGCACTGAAGCTTTCTTT. Translation: CASREITGGTEAFF.

The chain links TRBV2 to TRBJ1-5; 7 bases match TRBD1. The V and J ends lost 6 bases and 9 bases, in that order; junction bases with no gene match: 20. Germline CDR1 and CDR2: SNHLY and FYNNEI. This CDR3 comprises 17 residues. The CDR3 sequence is CASSQTGRGGDSRPQHF. The DNA of the CDR3 is TGTGCCAGCAGCCAAACAGGGCGAGGGGGCGATTCCAGGCCCCAGCATTTT.

The table lists this clonotype with a few counts. DNA of the CDR3: TGTGCCAGCAGCTTCCCCGGGACAGGGTGGTACGAGCAGTACTTC. Translating gives CASSFPGTGWYEQYF. This chain joins TRBV7-2 and TRBJ2-7; 9 bases agree with TRBD1. V was pared by 3 bases and J by 4 bases, with 7 bases of the junction left unmatched. The CDR3 is 15 amino acids. Germline-derived CDR1 and CDR2 are SGHTA and FQGNSA.

The chain has TRBV7-2 and TRBJ2-5, with a tentative D call TRBD2 (6 bases). This CDR3 comprises 16 residues. V was clipped by 8 bases and J by 5 bases, with 24 bases between them. Germline V gene lookup returns CDR1 SGHTA and CDR2 FQGNSA. CDR3 protein: CASAYLRPGVGETQYF. CDR3 nucleotide sequence: TGTGCCAGCGCCTATCTGCGCCCGGGGGTAGGGGAGACCCAGTACTTC.

For this clonotype: Germline and junction disagree at one end, which may indicate a read error. V usage is TRBV7-9 and J usage is TRBJ2-5; D may be TRBD1 (5 bases). This CDR3 is built from 14 residues. The germline CDR1 and CDR2 sequences are SEHNR and FQNEAQ (reference sequence). The CDR3 DNA reads as TGCGCCAGCAGCCAGACGGTGGGGCAGGAGACCCAGTACTTC. Translation gives CASSQTVGQETQYF.

This chain links TRBV29-1 with TRBJ2-6; 7 nucleotides line up with TRBD2. Looked up from germline, CDR1 is SQVTM and CDR2 is ANQGSEA. The CDR3 has 13 residues. The V and J ends lost 0 bases and 10 bases, in that order; junction bases with no gene match: 3. CDR3 DNA sequence: TGCAGCGTTGAAGATCGGGGAGGGAACGTCCTGACTTTC. Translated, it gives CSVEDRGGNVLTF.

This clonotype was seen many times. The chain carries TRBV5-1 and TRBJ1-2; D call uncertain. The CDR3 contains 13 residues. With 4 bases removed from V and 4 bases from J, the gap between germline ends came to 11 bases. Germline values: CDR1 SGHRS, CDR2 YFSETQ. In nucleotides, the CDR3 is TGCGCCAGCAGCGACGGCGTTTCCTATGGCTACACCTTC. Amino acids: CASSDGVSYGYTF.

The chain has TRBV29-1 and TRBJ1-2; possible D gene TRBD1, 6 bases. Per germline, CDR1 SQVTM and CDR2 ANQGSEA. The CDR3 is 13 amino acids. The V and J ends lost 3 bases and 3 bases respectively, with 11 bases between them. The CDR3 nucleotides are TGCAGCGTTGACAGGGGTCTCGACTATGGCTACACCTTC. Its translation: CSVDRGLDYGYTF.

Many counts were recorded for this clonotype. V and J are TRBV10-3 and TRBJ2-2; the match to TRBD1 covers 9 bases. This CDR3 is 14 amino acids long. Germline V gene lookup returns CDR1 ENHRY and CDR2 SYGVKD. V lost 7 bases, J lost 7 bases, and 7 bases stayed unmatched. The DNA of the CDR3 is TGTGCCATCAACCCGACAGGGGGTAACGGGGAGCTGTTTTTT. Amino acid sequence: CAINPTGGNGELFF.